The rows below give T cell receptor beta chains drawn from one sample of a study of long-term antiretroviral therapy in people with HIV. Profiling relied on immunoSEQ multiplex PCR, and the TCRdb table lists in-frame clones only, not all of them. The table includes around 25,000 clones, roughly 80% detected once. The starting material was unsorted PBMCs, obtained 4.4 years after starting antiretroviral therapy. Receptors originate from a man aged 25 to 40 with HIV. Each CDR3 is given with its conserved first and last residue. A D gene is named only where the DNA matches it firmly. Expanded clones are given a class, and other clones once, few, many or no size at all.

j_gene: TRBJ2-1
d_gene: TRBD2
abundance: .
v_gene: TRBV28
CDR3nt: TGTGCCAGCAGTTTGAAGCGGGAGGTCCCCGATGAGCAGTTCTTC
CDR3aa: CASSLKREVPDEQFF

j_gene: TRBJ2-3
d_gene: .
abundance: once
v_gene: TRBV7-9
CDR3nt: TGTGCCAGCAGCCCAGTTAGGGGCACAGATACGCAGTATTTT
CDR3aa: CASSPVRGTDTQYF

j_gene: TRBJ1-1
d_gene: .
abundance: .
v_gene: TRBV10-3
CDR3nt: TGTGCCATCAGTGCCGCCCCCCGGGGACACGCGAACACTGAAGCTTTCTTT
CDR3aa: CAISAAPRGHANTEAFF

j_gene: TRBJ1-6
d_gene: .
abundance: .
v_gene: TRBV6-1
CDR3nt: TGTGCCAGCAGTGAATGGGGGACACTGAATTCACCCCTCCACTTT
CDR3aa: CASSEWGTLNSPLHF

j_gene: TRBJ1-6
d_gene: .
abundance: few
v_gene: TRBV25-1
CDR3nt: TGTGCCAGCAGTGAATGGGGGTGGGGGGCGAAATATAATTCACCCCTCCACTTT
CDR3aa: CASSEWGWGAKYNSPLHF

j_gene: TRBJ1-4
d_gene: .
abundance: .
v_gene: TRBV28
CDR3nt: TGTGCCAGCAGTTTAGGTGGTTTTGAAAAACTGTTTTTT
CDR3aa: CASSLGGFEKLFF

j_gene: TRBJ2-1
d_gene: TRBD2
abundance: .
v_gene: TRBV7-3
CDR3nt: TGTGCCAGCAGCTTAGGGGTAGCGGGAGTCGTGAATGAGCAGTTCTTC
CDR3aa: CASSLGVAGVVNEQFF

j_gene: TRBJ1-5
d_gene: .
abundance: .
v_gene: TRBV4-1
CDR3nt: TGCGCCAGCAGCCATCGCGAGGAAGGCGGGAATCAGCCCCAGCATTTT
CDR3aa: CASSHREEGGNQPQHF

j_gene: TRBJ2-5
d_gene: .
abundance: .
v_gene: TRBV28
CDR3nt: TGTGCCAGCAGCCGAAGGACCCTAATCTATTCCCAAGAGACCCAGTACTTC
CDR3aa: CASSRRTLIYSQETQYF

j_gene: TRBJ1-6
d_gene: TRBD1
abundance: .
v_gene: TRBV7-2
CDR3nt: TGTGCCAGCAGCCCAGGGACAGGGGGCGCCTATAATTCACCCCTCCACTTT
CDR3aa: CASSPGTGGAYNSPLHF

j_gene: TRBJ2-1
d_gene: .
abundance: .
v_gene: TRBV19
CDR3nt: TGTGCCAGTAGTATAGGCGGCGGTTACAATGAGCAGTTCTTC
CDR3aa: CASSIGGGYNEQFF

j_gene: TRBJ1-4
d_gene: .
abundance: .
v_gene: TRBV19
CDR3nt: TGTGCCAGTACCGGAGGAGTTCAGAATGAAAAACTGTTTTTT
CDR3aa: CASTGGVQNEKLFF

j_gene: TRBJ2-7
d_gene: .
abundance: .
v_gene: TRBV11-2
CDR3nt: TGTGCCAGCAGCTTTAAGTCCCTCCCTGCCTACGAGCAGTACTTC
CDR3aa: CASSFKSLPAYEQYF

j_gene: TRBJ1-2
d_gene: TRBD1
abundance: once
v_gene: TRBV6-5
CDR3nt: TGTGCCAGCAGGACAACAGGGGAGGGTGGCTACACCTTC
CDR3aa: CASRTTGEGGYTF

j_gene: TRBJ2-3
d_gene: .
abundance: .
v_gene: TRBV27
CDR3nt: TGTGCCAGCAGTTGGGGCACAGATACGCAGTATTTT
CDR3aa: CASSWGTDTQYF

j_gene: TRBJ1-4
d_gene: .
abundance: .
v_gene: TRBV5-4
CDR3nt: TGTGCCAGCAGCTTGGGTGAAAAACTGTTTTTT
CDR3aa: CASSLGEKLFF

j_gene: TRBJ2-2
d_gene: .
abundance: once
v_gene: TRBV5-6
CDR3nt: TGTGCCAGCAGCTTACCTTCCGGGGAGCTGTTTTTT
CDR3aa: CASSLPSGELFF

j_gene: TRBJ2-6
d_gene: .
abundance: .
v_gene: TRBV14
CDR3nt: TGTGCCAGCAGCCAACAGTCACTCTCTGGGGCCAACGTCCTGACTTTC
CDR3aa: CASSQQSLSGANVLTF

j_gene: TRBJ2-7
d_gene: .
abundance: large
v_gene: TRBV12-5
CDR3nt: TGTGCTAGTGGTTGGGCCTACGAGCAGTACTTC
CDR3aa: CASGWAYEQYF

j_gene: TRBJ1-2
d_gene: .
abundance: .
v_gene: TRBV9
CDR3nt: TGTGCCAGCAGCTCCCGATCGCGAGAGAGCGACTATGGCTACACCTTC
CDR3aa: CASSSRSRESDYGYTF

j_gene: TRBJ1-5
d_gene: .
abundance: few
v_gene: TRBV27
CDR3nt: TGTGCCAGCAGCCCCCGGGGAGGGGGCAATCAGCCCCAGCATTTT
CDR3aa: CASSPRGGGNQPQHF

j_gene: TRBJ1-2
d_gene: TRBD1
abundance: .
v_gene: TRBV14
CDR3nt: TGTGCCAGCAGCCCCGACAGGGAAGGAGGCTATGGCTACACCTTC
CDR3aa: CASSPDREGGYGYTF

j_gene: TRBJ2-4
d_gene: TRBD1
abundance: .
v_gene: TRBV5-1
CDR3nt: TGCGCCAGCAGCCCATGGGGACAGGGGCTAGCCAAAAACATTCAGTACTTC
CDR3aa: CASSPWGQGLAKNIQYF

j_gene: TRBJ1-2
d_gene: TRBD1
abundance: .
v_gene: TRBV29-1
CDR3nt: TGCAGCGACCCTCGACAGGGTCCCTCCTATGGCTACACCTTC
CDR3aa: CSDPRQGPSYGYTF

j_gene: TRBJ2-5
d_gene: TRBD2
abundance: .
v_gene: TRBV19
CDR3nt: TGTGCCAGTAGGCCCGGACTAGCGGGGGAGGAGACCCAGTACTTC
CDR3aa: CASRPGLAGEETQYF